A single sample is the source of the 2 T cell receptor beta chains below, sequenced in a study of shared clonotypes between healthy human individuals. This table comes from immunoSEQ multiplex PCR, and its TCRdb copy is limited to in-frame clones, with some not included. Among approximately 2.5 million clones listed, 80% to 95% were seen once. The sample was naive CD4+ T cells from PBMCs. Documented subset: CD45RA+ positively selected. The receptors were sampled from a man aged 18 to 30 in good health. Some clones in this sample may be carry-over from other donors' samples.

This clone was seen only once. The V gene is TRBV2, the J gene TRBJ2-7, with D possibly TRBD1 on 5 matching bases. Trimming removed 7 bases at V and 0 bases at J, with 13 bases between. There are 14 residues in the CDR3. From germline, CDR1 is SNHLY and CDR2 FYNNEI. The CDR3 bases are TGTGCCAGCATCAGGGCGGAGAGCTCCTACGAGCAGTACTTC. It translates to CASIRAESSYEQYF.

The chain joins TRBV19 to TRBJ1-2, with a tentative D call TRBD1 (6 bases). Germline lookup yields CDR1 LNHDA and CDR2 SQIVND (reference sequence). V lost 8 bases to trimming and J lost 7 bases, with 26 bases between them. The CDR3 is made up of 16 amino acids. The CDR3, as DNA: TGTGCCAGTCAACCAGGGGCAACCTCACTTGGTCCTGGCTACACCTTC. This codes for CASQPGATSLGPGYTF.